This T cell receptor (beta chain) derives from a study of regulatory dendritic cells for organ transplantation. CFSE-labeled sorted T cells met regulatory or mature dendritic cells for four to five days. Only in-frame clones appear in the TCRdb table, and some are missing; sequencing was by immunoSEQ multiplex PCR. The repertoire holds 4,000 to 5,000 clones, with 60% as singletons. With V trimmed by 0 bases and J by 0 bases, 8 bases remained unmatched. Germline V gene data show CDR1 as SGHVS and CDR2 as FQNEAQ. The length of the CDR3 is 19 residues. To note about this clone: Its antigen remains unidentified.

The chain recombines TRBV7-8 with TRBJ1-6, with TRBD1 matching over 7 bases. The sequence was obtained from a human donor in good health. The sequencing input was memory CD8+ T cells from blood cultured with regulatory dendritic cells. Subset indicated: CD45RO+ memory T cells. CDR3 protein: CASSLAGGRGSSYNSPLHF. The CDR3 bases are TGTGCCAGCAGCTTAGCTGGAGGCAGGGGGAGCTCCTATAATTCACCCCTCCACTTT.